The 8 T cell receptor beta chains presented below share a single source sample, sequenced in a study of PD-1 and CTLA-4 blockade in melanoma. Repertoires were generated with immunoSEQ multiplex PCR, while TCRdb's copy carries only in-frame clones and drops some. The table records 20,000 to 25,000 clones, more than 70% of them present only once. Sequencing was performed on CD8+ T cells from peripheral blood, taken before anti-PD-1 treatment. All receptors come from a human donor with melanoma.

The chain links TRBV24-1 to TRBJ2-1, with 7 bases matching TRBD1. The junction had 0 bases not matched to a gene; V was cut back by 2 bases and J by 6 bases. CDR1 and CDR2 (germline): KGHDR, SFDVKD. The CDR3 runs 13 residues. The CDR3 spells CATSDWTGNEQFF. Here the CDR3 DNA reads TGTGCCACCAGTGATTGGACAGGCAATGAGCAGTTCTTC.

The chain links TRBV4-1 to TRBJ1-1; 8 nucleotides agree with TRBD1. Looked up from germline, CDR1 is MGHRA and CDR2 is YSYEKL. CDR3 length: 14 amino acids. V was clipped by 4 bases and J by 5 bases; unmatched bases: 6. Here the CDR3 DNA reads TGCGCCAGCAGCCGCAGGGACAGGAATACTGAAGCTTTCTTT. It is translated as CASSRRDRNTEAFF.

This chain connects TRBV30 to TRBJ2-7; D may match TRBD1 or TRBD2 (6 bases each). The CDR3 is 11 amino acids. The V gene lost 3 bases and the J gene lost 9 bases, with 12 bases spanning the gap. Germline V lookup: CDR1 GTSNPN, CDR2 SVGIG (reference sequence). The CDR3 sequence: CAWSDTGAQYF. In nucleotides, the CDR3 is TGTGCCTGGAGCGACACGGGGGCGCAGTACTTC.

This chain joins TRBV6-2 or TRBV6-3 and TRBJ2-7; 11 nucleotides match TRBD2. The length of the CDR3 is 15 residues. V was pared by 4 bases and J by 4 bases, with 6 bases of the junction left unmatched. CDR1 MNHEY and CDR2 SVGEGT come from the germline V gene. This chain's CDR3 is CASSSLAGGLYEQYF. The CDR3 DNA reads TGTGCCAGCAGTTCCTTAGCGGGGGGGCTTTACGAGCAGTACTTC.

V and J are TRBV28 and TRBJ2-1; D is undetermined. The CDR3 has 14 residues. Between the trimmed V and J ends, which lost 6 bases and 0 bases, there was a span of 9 bases. Germline CDR1 reads MDHEN; CDR2 reads SYDVKM. The CDR3 nucleotides read TGTGCCAGCAGCCTCCTCAGCTCCTACAATGAGCAGTTCTTC. It is translated as CASSLLSSYNEQFF.

This chain connects TRBV18 to TRBJ1-6, with 8 bases identical to TRBD1. Germline-derived CDR1 and CDR2 are KGHSH and LQKENI. Trimming removed 4 bases from V and 4 bases from J; junction bases left unmatched: 12. The CDR3 runs 18 residues. Written as DNA, the CDR3 is TGTGCCAGCTCACGACCAGGGCAGGGGGCGTTTTATAATTCACCCCTCCACTTT. Residues: CASSRPGQGAFYNSPLHF.

This sequence joins TRBV4-1 and TRBJ1-5; 8 nucleotides line up with TRBD1. The CDR3 runs 15 residues. CDR1 is MGHRA and CDR2 is YSYEKL in the germline V gene. The junction had 5 bases not matched to a gene; V was cut back by 2 bases and J by 5 bases. The CDR3 reads CASSQQDRDDQPQHF. For the CDR3, the DNA is TGCGCCAGCAGCCAACAGGACAGGGACGATCAGCCCCAGCATTTT.

This chain links TRBV6-6 with TRBJ2-1; the D gene is possibly TRBD1 (5 bases). Germline V gene sequence: CDR1 MNHNY, CDR2 SVGAGI (reference sequence). With 4 bases removed from V and 2 bases from J, the gap between germline ends came to 6 bases. CDR3 size: 13 residues. CDR3 residues: CASSLTAYNEQFF. In DNA form, the CDR3 reads TGTGCCAGCAGTTTGACAGCCTACAATGAGCAGTTCTTC.